This T cell receptor (beta chain) was recovered during a study of OX40 agonist ivuxolimab in advanced cancers. Across the whole study: Dose-escalation patients suffered from hepatocellular carcinoma, melanoma, renal cell or head and neck cancer. Regarding the study as a whole: Compared with others, partial responders at 0.1-3.0 mg/kg displayed clonal expansion among the lowest.

TCRdb keeps only in-frame clones here, not all; method: immunoSEQ multiplex PCR. The sample lists some 99,000 clones; 70% to 85% were seen once. Peripheral blood came from all dose cohorts at three timepoints. Between the trimmed V and J ends, which lost 6 bases and 5 bases, there was a span of 17 bases. The CDR3 is made up of 16 amino acids. Germline V gene lookup returns CDR1 MDHEN and CDR2 SYDVKM. On this clone itself: The target antigen is unknown.

The origin of this receptor is an adult with an advanced solid tumor such as melanoma, head and neck, liver or kidney cancer. The chain uses TRBV28 and TRBJ1-6, with TRBD1 as a possible D gene (5 bases). The sequences come from CD4+ or CD8+ T cells sorted from blood, collected in a trial of the OX40 agonist ivuxolimab. CDR3 protein: CASRQRGTGDNSPLHF. For the CDR3, the DNA is TGTGCCAGCAGACAAAGGGGTACAGGTGATAATTCACCCCTCCACTTT.